The TCR beta chain under discussion was sequenced for a study of T cell responses to AZD1222 COVID-19 vaccine. Study-wide results and caveats: Dominant CD4 TCR responses targeted spike regions 160-218 and 743-854.

As for this clone: Its antigen is unknown.

Generated by immunoSEQ multiplex PCR, the TCRdb table keeps only in-frame clones and is missing some. Among more than 85,000 clones listed, about 85% were seen once. The input for sequencing was peripheral blood, taken on day 0 of AZD1222 vaccination. The receptor was isolated from an adult in good health.

CDR3 in DNA: TGTGCCATCAGGGACCGGGGCCCCCAAAATAACTATGGCTACACCTTC. Residues: CAIRDRGPQNNYGYTF. The V gene is TRBV10-3, the J gene TRBJ1-2; D is possibly TRBD1 (5 bases). The germline gives CDR1 ENHRY, CDR2 SYGVKD. Trimming stripped 6 bases from V and 1 base from J, with 18 bases between. The CDR3 spans 16 residues.